One and the same sample provided the 6 T cell receptor beta chains below, sequenced in a study of blood T cell repertoires in COVID-19. Sequenced by immunoSEQ multiplex PCR; TCRdb stores in-frame clones only, minus some. The sample carries 250,000 to 300,000 clones, roughly 80% recorded once. The sample consisted of peripheral blood. The receptor set was obtained from a man in his sixties who had recovered from COVID-19.

The gene calls are TRBV3-1 (or the pseudogene TRBV3-2) and TRBJ1-5, with D uncertain. Per germline, CDR1 LGHDT and CDR2 YNNKEL (reference sequence). The ends were cut back, 4 bases at V and 1 base at J, with 11 bases in the middle. The CDR3 has 15 residues. The CDR3 nucleotides read TGTGCCAGCAGCCGAGGACGGGGAAGCAATCAGCCCCAGCATTTT. This codes for CASSRGRGSNQPQHF.

The chain links TRBV30 to TRBJ1-1; maybe TRBD1 (6 bases). There are 15 residues in the CDR3. Trimming removed 3 bases from V and 5 bases from J, with 19 bases in between. CDR1 and CDR2 from the germline V gene are GTSNPN and SVGIG (reference sequence). The CDR3 coding sequence is TGTGCCTGGAGATCCGCTGGACAGATGAGAACTGAAGCTTTCTTT. It codes for CAWRSAGQMRTEAFF.

The chain recombines TRBV11-2 with TRBJ2-3; weak D call: TRBD2 (5 bases). Between the trimmed V and J ends, which lost 4 bases and 4 bases, there was a span of 15 bases. Germline CDR1 is SGHAT and CDR2 is FQNNGV. CDR3 length: 15 amino acids. CDR3 coding DNA: TGTGCCAGCAGCTCTCTAAACCTACTAGCAGATACGCAGTATTTT. It encodes CASSSLNLLADTQYF.

The J gene is TRBJ2-5, the V gene TRBV30; TRBD2 matches 12 bases. This CDR3 region has 16 residues. The germline V gene encodes CDR1 GTSNPN and CDR2 SVGIG (reference sequence). The V segment lost 0 bases and the J segment 4 bases; nucleotides outside the gene matches: 6. CDR3 coding DNA: TGTGCCTGGAGTGTTGGTTCACTAGCGGGAGGAGAGACCCAGTACTTC. This sequence encodes CAWSVGSLAGGETQYF.

The chain has TRBV7-6 and TRBJ2-7; D is unclear. Germline assignment: CDR1 SGHVS and CDR2 FNYEAQ. V was pared by 2 bases and J by 2 bases, with 13 bases between. The CDR3 covers 15 residues. CDR3 nucleotides: TGTGCCAGCAGCTTACTAGGCGAGAAGACCTACGAGCAGTACTTC. It yields the protein CASSLLGEKTYEQYF.

The rearrangement joins TRBV11-3 to TRBJ2-1, with a weak D call TRBD1 (7 bases). Germline CDR1 and CDR2: SGHNT and YENEEA. Trimming stripped 5 bases from V and 7 bases from J, with 12 bases between. The CDR3 is 13 residues long. CDR3 DNA sequence: TGTGCCAGCAGCGCGGGACAGATGAATGAGCAGTTCTTC. Protein sequence: CASSAGQMNEQFF.